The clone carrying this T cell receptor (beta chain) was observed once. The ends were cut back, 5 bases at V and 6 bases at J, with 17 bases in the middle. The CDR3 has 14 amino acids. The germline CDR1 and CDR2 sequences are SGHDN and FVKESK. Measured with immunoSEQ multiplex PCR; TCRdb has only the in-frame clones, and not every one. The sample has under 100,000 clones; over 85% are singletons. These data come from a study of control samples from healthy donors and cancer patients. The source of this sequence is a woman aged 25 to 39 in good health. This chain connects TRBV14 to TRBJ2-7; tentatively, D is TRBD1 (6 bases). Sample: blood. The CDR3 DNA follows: TGTGCCAGCAGCGTGGTCAGGGGAACCTCCGAGCAGTACTTC. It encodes CASSVVRGTSEQYF.